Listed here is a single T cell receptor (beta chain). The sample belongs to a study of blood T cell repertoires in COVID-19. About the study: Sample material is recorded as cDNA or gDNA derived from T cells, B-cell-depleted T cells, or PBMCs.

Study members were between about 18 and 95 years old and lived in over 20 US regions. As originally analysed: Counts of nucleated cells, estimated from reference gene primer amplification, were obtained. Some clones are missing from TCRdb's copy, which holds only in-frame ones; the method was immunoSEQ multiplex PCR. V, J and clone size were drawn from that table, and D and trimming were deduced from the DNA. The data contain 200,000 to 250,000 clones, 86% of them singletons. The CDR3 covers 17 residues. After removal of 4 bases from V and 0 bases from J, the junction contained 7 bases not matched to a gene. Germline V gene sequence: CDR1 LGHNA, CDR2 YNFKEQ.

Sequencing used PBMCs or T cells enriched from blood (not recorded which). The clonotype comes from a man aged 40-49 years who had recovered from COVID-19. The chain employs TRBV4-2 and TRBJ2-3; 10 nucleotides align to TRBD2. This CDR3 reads CASSRKTSGLSTDTQYF. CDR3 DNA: TGTGCCAGCAGCCGCAAGACTAGCGGGCTTAGCACAGATACGCAGTATTTT.